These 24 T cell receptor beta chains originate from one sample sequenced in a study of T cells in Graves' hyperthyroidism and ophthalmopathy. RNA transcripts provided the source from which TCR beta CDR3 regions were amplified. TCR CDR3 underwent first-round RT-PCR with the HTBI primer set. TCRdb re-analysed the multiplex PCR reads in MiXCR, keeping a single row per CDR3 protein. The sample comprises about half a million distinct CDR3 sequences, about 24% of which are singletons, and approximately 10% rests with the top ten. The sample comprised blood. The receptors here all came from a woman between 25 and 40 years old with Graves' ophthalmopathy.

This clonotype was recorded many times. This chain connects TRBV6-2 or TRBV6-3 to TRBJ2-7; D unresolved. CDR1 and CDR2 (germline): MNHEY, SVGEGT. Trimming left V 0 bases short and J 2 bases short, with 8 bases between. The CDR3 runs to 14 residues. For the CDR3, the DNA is TGTGCCAGCAGTTACTCGGGTCCTACCTACGAGCAGTACTTC. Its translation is CASSYSGPTYEQYF.

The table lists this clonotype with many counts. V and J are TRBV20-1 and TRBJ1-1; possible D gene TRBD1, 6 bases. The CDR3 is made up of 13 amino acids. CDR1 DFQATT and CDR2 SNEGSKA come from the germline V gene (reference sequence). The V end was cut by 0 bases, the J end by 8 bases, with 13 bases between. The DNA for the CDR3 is TGCAGTGCTAGAGACCCCCGGGGGGCAGAAGCTTTCTTT. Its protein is CSARDPRGAEAFF.

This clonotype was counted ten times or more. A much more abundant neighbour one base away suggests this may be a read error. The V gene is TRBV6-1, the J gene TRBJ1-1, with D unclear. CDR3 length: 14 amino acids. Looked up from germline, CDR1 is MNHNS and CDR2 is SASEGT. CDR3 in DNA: TGTGCCAGCAGTCCGGCTTCGGGGAACGCTGAAGCTTTCTTT. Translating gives CASSPASGNAEAFF.

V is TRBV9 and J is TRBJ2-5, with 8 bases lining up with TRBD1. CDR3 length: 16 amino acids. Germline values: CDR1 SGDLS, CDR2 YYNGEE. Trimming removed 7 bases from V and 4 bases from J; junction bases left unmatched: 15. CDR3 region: CASGGRTGGRSETQYF. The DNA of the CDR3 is TGTGCCAGCGGAGGACGAACAGGGGGACGGTCAGAGACCCAGTACTTC.

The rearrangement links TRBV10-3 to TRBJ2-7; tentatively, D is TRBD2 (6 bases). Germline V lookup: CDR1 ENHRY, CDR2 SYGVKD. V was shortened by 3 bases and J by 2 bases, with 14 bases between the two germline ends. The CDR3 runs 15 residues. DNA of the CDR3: TGTGCCATCAGTGATTCGGGGACTGCCACCTACGAGCAGTACTTC. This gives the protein CAISDSGTATYEQYF.

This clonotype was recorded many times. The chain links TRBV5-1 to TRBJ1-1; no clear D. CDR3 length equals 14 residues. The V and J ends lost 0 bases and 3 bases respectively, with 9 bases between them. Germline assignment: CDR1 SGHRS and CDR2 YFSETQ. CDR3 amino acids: CASSLALEDTEAFF. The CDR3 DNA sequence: TGCGCCAGCAGCTTGGCCCTCGAGGACACTGAAGCTTTCTTT.

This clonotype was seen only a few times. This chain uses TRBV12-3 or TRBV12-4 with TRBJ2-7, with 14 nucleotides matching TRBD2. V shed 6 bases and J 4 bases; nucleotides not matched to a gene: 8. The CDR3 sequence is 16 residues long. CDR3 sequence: CASSPGLAGGLYEQYF. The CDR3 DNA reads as TGTGCCAGCAGCCCAGGACTAGCGGGGGGCTTATACGAGCAGTACTTC.

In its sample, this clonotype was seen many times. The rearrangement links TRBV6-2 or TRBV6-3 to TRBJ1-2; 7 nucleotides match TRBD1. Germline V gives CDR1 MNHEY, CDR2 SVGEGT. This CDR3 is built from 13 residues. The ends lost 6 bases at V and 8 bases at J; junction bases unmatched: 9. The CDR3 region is CASRPRDSHGYTF. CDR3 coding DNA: TGTGCCAGCAGACCTAGGGACAGTCACGGCTACACCTTC.

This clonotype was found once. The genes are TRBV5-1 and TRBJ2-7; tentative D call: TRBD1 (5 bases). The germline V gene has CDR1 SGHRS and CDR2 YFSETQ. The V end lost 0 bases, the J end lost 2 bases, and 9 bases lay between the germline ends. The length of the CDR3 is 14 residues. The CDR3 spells CASSLVDSTYEQYF. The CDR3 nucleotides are TGCGCCAGCAGCTTGGTAGACAGTACCTACGAGCAGTACTTC.

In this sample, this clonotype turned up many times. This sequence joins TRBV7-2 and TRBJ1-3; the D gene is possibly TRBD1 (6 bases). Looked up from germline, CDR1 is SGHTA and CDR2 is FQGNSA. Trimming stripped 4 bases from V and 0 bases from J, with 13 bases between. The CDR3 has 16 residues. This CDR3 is CASSYAPGVSGNTIYF. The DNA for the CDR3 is TGTGCCAGCAGCTACGCGCCAGGGGTCTCTGGAAACACCATATATTTT.

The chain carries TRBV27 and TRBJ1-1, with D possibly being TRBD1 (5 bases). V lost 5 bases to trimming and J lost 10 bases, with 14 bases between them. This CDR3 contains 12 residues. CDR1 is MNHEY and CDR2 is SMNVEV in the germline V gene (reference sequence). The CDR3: CASSGAGGRAFF. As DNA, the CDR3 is TGTGCCAGCAGTGGAGCGGGGGGTCGAGCTTTCTTT.

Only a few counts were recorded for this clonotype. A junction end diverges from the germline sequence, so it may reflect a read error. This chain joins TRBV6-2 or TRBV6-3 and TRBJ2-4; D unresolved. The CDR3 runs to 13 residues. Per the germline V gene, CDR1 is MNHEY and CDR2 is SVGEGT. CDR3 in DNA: TGTGCCAGCACAGGACCCGTCAAAAACATTAAGTACTTC. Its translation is CASTGPVKNIKYF.

The DNA of the CDR3 is TGTGCCAGCAGCCTTTTGCTGGGGAACACTGAAGCTTTCTTT. This encodes CASSLLLGNTEAFF. The chain couples TRBV12-3 or TRBV12-4 to TRBJ1-1; the D is unclear. The CDR3 sequence is 14 residues long. Trimming removed 6 bases at V and 1 base at J, with 12 bases between.

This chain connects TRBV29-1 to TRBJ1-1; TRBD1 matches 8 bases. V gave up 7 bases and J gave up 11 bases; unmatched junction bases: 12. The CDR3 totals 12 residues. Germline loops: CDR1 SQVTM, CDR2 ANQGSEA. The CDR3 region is CSARTGKGAAFF. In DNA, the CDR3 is TGCAGCGCCAGGACAGGGAAGGGAGCGGCTTTCTTT.

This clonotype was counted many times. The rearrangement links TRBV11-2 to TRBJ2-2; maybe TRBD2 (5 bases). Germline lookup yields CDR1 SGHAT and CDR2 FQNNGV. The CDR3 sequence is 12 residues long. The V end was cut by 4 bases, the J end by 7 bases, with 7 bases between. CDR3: CASSWTGGELFF. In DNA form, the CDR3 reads TGTGCCAGCAGCTGGACTGGCGGGGAGCTGTTTTTT.

The CDR3, as DNA: TGTGCCAGCAGTCACAGGACTAGCGGGAGGGCCAGGGAGACCCAGTACTTC. Its protein is CASSHRTSGRARETQYF. J is TRBJ2-5 and V is TRBV6-5, with 15 bases lining up with TRBD2. CDR3 length equals 17 residues. Germline trimming cut 5 bases from V and 5 bases from J; bases unmatched to any gene: 9. CDR1 MNHEY and CDR2 SVGAGI come from the germline V gene.

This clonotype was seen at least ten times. The CDR3 sequence is CSARDREGSGAFF. The CDR3 DNA reads as TGCAGTGCTAGAGATCGGGAGGGAAGTGGAGCTTTCTTT. The chain has TRBV20-1 and TRBJ1-1, with D uncertain. Germline V gene sequence: CDR1 DFQATT, CDR2 SNEGSKA (reference sequence). The CDR3 has 13 amino acids. Trimming removed 0 bases at V and 10 bases at J, with 15 bases between.

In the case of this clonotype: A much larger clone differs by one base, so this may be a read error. As DNA, the CDR3 is TGCAGCGTTGATTCACAGCGGGAGCAGAACTTC. This translates into CSVDSQREQNF. The chain couples TRBV29-1 to TRBJ2-7; 8 bases fit TRBD2. CDR1 and CDR2 from the germline V gene are SQVTM and ANQGSEA. The CDR3 has 11 residues.

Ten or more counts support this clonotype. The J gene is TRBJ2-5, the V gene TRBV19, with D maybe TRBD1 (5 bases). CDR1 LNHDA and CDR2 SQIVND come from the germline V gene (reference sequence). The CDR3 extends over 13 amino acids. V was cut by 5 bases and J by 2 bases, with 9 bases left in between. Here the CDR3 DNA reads TGTGCCAGTAGTCGCCAGGGTCAAGAGACCCAGTACTTC. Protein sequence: CASSRQGQETQYF.

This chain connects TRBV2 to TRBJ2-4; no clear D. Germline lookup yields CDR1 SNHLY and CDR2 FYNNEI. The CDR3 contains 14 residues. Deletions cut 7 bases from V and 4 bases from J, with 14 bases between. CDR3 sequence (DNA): TGTGCCAGCATCTGGTCGGCAGAGAAAAACATTCAGTACTTC. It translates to CASIWSAEKNIQYF.

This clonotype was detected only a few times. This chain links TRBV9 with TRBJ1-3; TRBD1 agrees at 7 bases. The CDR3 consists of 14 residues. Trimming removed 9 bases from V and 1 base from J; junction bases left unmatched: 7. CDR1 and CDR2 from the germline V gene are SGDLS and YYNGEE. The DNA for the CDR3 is TGTGCCACTTCCCGACAGGGTTCTGGAAACACCATATATTTT. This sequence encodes CATSRQGSGNTIYF.

DNA of the CDR3: TGTGCCAGCCAAAGGGGGGCTGAAGCTTTCTTT. Translated, it gives CASQRGAEAFF. The rearrangement uses TRBV6-1 and TRBJ1-1, with D maybe TRBD1 (6 bases). V lost 8 bases and J 6 bases, leaving 10 bases between the germline ends. This CDR3 spans 11 amino acids. CDR1 is MNHNS, CDR2 SASEGT, per germline.

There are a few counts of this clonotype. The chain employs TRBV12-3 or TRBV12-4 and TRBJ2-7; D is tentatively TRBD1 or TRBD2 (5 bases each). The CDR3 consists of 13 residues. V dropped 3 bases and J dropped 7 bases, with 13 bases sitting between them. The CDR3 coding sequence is TGTGCCAGCAGTTTTGGGGGTTGGGGGGAGCAGTACTTC. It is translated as CASSFGGWGEQYF.

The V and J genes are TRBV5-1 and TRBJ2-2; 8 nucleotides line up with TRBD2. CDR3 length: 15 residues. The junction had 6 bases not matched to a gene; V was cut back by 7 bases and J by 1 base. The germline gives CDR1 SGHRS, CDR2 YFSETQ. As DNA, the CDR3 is TGCGCCAGCGGCAGCGGGGGAGTGAACACCGGGGAGCTGTTTTTT. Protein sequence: CASGSGGVNTGELFF.